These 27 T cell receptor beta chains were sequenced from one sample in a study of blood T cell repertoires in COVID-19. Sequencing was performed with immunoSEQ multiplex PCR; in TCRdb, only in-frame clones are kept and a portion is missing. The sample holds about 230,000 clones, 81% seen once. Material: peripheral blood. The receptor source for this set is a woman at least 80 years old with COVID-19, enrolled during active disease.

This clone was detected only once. The CDR3 nucleotides read TGTGCCAGCAGCTTAACGGGGACAGAACGAGCTTTCTTT. This gives the protein CASSLTGTERAFF. V and J are TRBV7-3 and TRBJ1-1, with 7 bases that match TRBD1. CDR1 is SGHTA, CDR2 FQGTGA, per germline. The CDR3 is 13 amino acids. With V trimmed by 0 bases and J by 10 bases, 5 bases remained unmatched. The full variable domain, completed using reference TRBV7-3 and TRBJ1-1, is GAGVSQTPSNKVTEKGKYVELRCDPISGHTALYWYRQSLGQGPEFLIYFQGTGAADDSGLPNDRFFAVRPEGSVSTLKIQRTERGDSAVYLCASSLTGTERAFFGQGTRLTVV.

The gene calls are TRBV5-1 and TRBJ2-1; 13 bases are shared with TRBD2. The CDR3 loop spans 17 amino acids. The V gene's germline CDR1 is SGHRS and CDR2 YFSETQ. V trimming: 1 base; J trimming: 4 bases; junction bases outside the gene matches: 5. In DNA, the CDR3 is TGCGCCAGCAGCTTGAGATCACTAGCGGGGGGGTACAATGAGCAGTTCTTC. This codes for CASSLRSLAGGYNEQFF. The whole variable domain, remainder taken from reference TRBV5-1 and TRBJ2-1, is KAGVTQTPRYLIKTRGQQVTLSCSPISGHRSVSWYQQTPGQGLQFLFEYFSETQRNKGNFPGRFSGRQFSNSRSEMNVSTLELGDSALYLCASSLRSLAGGYNEQFFGPGTRLTVL.

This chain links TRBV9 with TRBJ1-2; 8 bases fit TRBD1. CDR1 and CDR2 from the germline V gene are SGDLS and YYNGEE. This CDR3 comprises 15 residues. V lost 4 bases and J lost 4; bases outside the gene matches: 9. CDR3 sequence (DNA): TGTGCCAGCAGCATAAACAGGGGGAAACCCTATGGCTACACCTTC. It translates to CASSINRGKPYGYTF.

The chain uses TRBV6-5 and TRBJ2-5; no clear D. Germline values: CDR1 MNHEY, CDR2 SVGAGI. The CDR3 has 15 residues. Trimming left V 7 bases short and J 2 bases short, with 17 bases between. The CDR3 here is CASTEVGGPQETQYF. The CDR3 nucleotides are TGTGCCAGCACCGAGGTCGGCGGCCCTCAAGAGACCCAGTACTTC.

CDR3: CASSHSVGQSEQFF. The CDR3 DNA is TGCGCCAGCAGCCATTCCGTGGGGCAGAGTGAGCAGTTCTTC. The chain combines TRBV4-1 with TRBJ2-1; possibly TRBD1 for D (5 bases). CDR1 MGHRA and CDR2 YSYEKL come from the germline V gene. V was pared by 3 bases and J by 9 bases, with 15 bases between. This CDR3 is built from 14 residues.

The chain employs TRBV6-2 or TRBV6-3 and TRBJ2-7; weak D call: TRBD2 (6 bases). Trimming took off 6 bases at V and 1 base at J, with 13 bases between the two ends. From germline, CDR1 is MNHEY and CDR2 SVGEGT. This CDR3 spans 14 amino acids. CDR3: CASSRAGGSYEQYF. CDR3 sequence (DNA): TGTGCCAGCAGCAGGGCCGGGGGTTCCTACGAGCAGTACTTC.

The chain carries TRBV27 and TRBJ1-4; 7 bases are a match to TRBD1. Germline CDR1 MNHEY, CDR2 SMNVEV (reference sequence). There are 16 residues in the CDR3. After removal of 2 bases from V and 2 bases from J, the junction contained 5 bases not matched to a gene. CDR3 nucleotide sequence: TGTGCCAGCAGTTTACGGAGGGGGCTCACTAATGAAAAACTGTTTTTT. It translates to CASSLRRGLTNEKLFF.

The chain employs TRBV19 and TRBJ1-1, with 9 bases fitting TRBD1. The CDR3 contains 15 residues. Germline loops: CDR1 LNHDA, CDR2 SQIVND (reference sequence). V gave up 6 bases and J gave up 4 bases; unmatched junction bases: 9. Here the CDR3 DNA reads TGTGCCAGTAGCTTAATAGGACAGGGGTTCACTGAAGCTTTCTTT. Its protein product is CASSLIGQGFTEAFF.

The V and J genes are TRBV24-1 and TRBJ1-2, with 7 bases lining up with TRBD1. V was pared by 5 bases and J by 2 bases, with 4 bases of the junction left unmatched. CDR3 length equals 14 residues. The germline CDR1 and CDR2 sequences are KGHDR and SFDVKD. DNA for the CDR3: TGTGCCACCAGTGCAAGGGGGCTCAACTATGGCTACACCTTC. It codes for CATSARGLNYGYTF.

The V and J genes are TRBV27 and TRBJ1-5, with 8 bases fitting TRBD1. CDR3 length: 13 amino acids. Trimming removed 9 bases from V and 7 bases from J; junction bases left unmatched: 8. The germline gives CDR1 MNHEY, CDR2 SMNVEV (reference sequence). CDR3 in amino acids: CASGTGRLQPQHF. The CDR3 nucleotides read TGTGCCAGTGGGACAGGAAGGTTACAGCCCCAGCATTTT.

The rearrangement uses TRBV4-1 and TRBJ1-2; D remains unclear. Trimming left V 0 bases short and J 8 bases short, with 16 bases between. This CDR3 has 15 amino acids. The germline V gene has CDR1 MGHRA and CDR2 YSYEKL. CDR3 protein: CASSQEPQRPGGYTF. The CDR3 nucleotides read TGCGCCAGCAGCCAAGAACCACAGCGGCCCGGAGGCTACACCTTC.

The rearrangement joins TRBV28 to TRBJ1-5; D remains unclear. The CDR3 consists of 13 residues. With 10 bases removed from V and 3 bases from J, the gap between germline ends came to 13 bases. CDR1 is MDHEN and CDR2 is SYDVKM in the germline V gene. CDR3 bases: TGTGCCACCATGAGGGCCCTCAATCAGCCCCAGCATTTT. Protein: CATMRALNQPQHF.

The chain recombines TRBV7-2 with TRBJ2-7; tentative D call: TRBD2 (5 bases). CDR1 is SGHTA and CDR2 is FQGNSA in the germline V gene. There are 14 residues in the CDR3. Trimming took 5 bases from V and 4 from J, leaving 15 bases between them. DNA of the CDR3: TGTGCCAGCAGCCCCCCGCGGGCCTTTTACGAGCAGTACTTC. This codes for CASSPPRAFYEQYF.

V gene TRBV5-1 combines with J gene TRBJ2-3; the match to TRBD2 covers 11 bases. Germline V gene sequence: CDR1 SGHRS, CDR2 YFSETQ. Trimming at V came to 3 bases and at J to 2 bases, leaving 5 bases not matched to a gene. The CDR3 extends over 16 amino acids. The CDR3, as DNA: TGCGCCAGCAGCTCTCAGGGACTAGCGGCCACAGATACGCAGTATTTT. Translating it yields CASSSQGLAATDTQYF.

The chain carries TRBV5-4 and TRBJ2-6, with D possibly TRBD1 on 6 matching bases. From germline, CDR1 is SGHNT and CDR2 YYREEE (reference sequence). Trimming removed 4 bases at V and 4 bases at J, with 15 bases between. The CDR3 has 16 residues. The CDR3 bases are TGTGCCAGCAGCCCACCCTCCGGGACAGGGGCCAACGTCCTGACTTTC. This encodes CASSPPSGTGANVLTF.

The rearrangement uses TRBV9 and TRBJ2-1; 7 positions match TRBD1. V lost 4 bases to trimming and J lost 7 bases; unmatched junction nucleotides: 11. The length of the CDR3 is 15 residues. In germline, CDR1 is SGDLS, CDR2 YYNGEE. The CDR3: CASSPETGKKNEQFF. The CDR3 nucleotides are TGTGCCAGCAGCCCGGAGACAGGGAAGAAGAATGAGCAGTTCTTC. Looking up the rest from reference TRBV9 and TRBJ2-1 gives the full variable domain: DSGVTQTPKHLITATGQRVTLRCSPRSGDLSVYWYQQSLDQGLQFLIQYYNGEERAKGNILERFSAQQFPDLHSELNLSSLELGDSALYFCASSPETGKKNEQFFGPGTRLTVL.

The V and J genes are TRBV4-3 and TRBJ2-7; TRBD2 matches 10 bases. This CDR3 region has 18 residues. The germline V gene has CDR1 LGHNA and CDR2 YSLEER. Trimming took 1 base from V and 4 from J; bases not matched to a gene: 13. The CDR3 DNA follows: TGCGCCAGCAGCCAAGGACGAGCGGGAGGGCCCGAGGTATACGAGCAGTACTTC. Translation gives CASSQGRAGGPEVYEQYF.

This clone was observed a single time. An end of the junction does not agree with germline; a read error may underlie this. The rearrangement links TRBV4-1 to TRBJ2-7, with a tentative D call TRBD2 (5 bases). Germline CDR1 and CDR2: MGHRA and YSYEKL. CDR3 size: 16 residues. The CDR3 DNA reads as TGCGCCAGCAGCCAACTTGAGGGTAGGGTGGCCTACGGGCAGTACTTC. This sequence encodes CASSQLEGRVAYGQYF.

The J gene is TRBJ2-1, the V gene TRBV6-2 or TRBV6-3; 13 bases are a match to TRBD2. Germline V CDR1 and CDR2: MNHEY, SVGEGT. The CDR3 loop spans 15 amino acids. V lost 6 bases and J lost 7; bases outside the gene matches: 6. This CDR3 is CASRPGLAGANEQFF. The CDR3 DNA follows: TGTGCCAGCAGGCCTGGACTAGCGGGAGCGAATGAGCAGTTCTTC.

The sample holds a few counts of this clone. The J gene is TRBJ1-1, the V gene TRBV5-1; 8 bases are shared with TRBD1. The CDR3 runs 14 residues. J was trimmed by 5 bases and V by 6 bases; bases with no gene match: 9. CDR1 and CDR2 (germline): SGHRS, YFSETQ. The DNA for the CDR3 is TGCGCCAGCACCCGGACAGGGAGTGGTACTGAAGCTTTCTTT. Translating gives CASTRTGSGTEAFF.

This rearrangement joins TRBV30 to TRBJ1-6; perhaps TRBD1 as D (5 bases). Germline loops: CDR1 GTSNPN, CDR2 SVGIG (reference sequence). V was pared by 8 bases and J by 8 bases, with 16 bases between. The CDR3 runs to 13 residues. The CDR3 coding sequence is TGTGCCGTCATTCCGACAGCTCATTCACCCCTCCACTTT. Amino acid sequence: CAVIPTAHSPLHF.

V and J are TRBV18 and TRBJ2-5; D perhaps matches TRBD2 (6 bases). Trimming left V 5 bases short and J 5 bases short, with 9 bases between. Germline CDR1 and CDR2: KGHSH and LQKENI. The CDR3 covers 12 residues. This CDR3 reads CASSSGRETQYF. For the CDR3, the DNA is TGTGCCAGCTCATCAGGGAGGGAGACCCAGTACTTC.

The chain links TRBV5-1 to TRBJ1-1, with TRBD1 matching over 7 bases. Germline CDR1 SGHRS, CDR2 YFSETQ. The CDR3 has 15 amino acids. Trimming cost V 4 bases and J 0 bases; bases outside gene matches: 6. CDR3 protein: CASSQTGSMNTEAFF. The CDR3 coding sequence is TGCGCCAGCAGCCAGACAGGGAGTATGAACACTGAAGCTTTCTTT.

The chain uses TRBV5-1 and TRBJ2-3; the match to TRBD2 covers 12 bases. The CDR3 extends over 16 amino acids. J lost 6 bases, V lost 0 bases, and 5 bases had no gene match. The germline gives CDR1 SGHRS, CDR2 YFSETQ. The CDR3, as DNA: TGCGCCAGCAGCTTGGCGGCTAGCGGGAGGGTGGATACGCAGTATTTT. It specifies CASSLAASGRVDTQYF.

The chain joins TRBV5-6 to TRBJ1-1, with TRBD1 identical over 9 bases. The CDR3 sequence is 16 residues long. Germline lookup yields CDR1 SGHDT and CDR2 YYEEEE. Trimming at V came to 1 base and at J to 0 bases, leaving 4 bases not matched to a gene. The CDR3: CASSLRRDRVNTEAFF. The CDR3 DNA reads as TGTGCCAGCAGCTTGAGACGGGACAGGGTGAACACTGAAGCTTTCTTT.

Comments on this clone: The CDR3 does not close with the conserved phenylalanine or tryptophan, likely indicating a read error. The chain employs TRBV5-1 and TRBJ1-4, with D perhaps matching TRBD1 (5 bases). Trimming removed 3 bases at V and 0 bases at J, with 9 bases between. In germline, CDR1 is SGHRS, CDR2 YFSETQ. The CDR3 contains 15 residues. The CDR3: CASSSLGATNEKLFL. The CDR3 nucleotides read TGCGCCAGCAGCTCCCTAGGGGCAACTAATGAAAAACTGTTTCTT.

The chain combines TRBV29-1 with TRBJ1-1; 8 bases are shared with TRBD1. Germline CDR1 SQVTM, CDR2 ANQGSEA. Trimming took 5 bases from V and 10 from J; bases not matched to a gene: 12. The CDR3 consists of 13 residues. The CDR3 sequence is CSVIPLTGGRAFF. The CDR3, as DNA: TGCAGCGTTATACCGCTAACAGGGGGACGAGCTTTCTTT.